A selection of T cell receptor beta chains follows, all from one sample in a study of T cells expressing NK-cell markers. Following a re-call of the 5' RACE reads, TCRdb has one entry per CDR3 protein and lacks DNA. In total, the table holds a few hundred thousand distinct CDR3 sequences. Sequencing input: blood T cells: a sorted CD56 or NKG2C T cell subset, CD4+ or CD8+ T cells, or bulk PBMC T cells (not recorded which). These receptors originate from a man aged 18-70 years in good health. Both conserved end residues are part of each CDR3.

v_gene	j_gene	CDR3aa
TRBV20-1	TRBJ2-2	CSARGSGELFF
TRBV20-1	TRBJ2-1	CSASPLGGGPDNEQFF
TRBV20-1	TRBJ2-3	CSASGLAGLSTDTQYF
TRBV10-3	TRBJ1-1	CAITPRGANTEAFF
TRBV2	TRBJ1-3	CASTQGASGNTIYF
TRBV5-5	TRBJ2-7	CASSSGTSAYEQYF
TRBV25-1	TRBJ2-5	CASSDPGGGRETQYF
TRBV7-9	TRBJ2-7	CASSIGGEQYF
TRBV18	TRBJ1-4	CASSPGSNEKLFF
TRBV5-5	TRBJ1-2	CAGGDRIYGYTF
TRBV7-2	TRBJ1-1	CASSGGGKNTEAFF
TRBV3-1	TRBJ2-5	CASRDSRTQYF
TRBV20-1	TRBJ2-1	CSARDLSGGYNEQFF
TRBV2	TRBJ1-4	CASSEFPPGGATNEKLFF
TRBV20-1	TRBJ1-6	CSALRFGGSPLHF
TRBV6-5	TRBJ1-2	CASSYWGTAGYGYTF
TRBV29-1	TRBJ2-2	CSVAPQDTGELFF
TRBV7-8	TRBJ2-5	CASSHREVAYQETQYF
TRBV7-2	TRBJ2-1	CASSFPSGNNEQFF
TRBV10-2	TRBJ2-2	CASSGSQTLVAGELFF
TRBV3-1	TRBJ1-5	CASSRRGDQPQHF
TRBV11-2	TRBJ2-1	CASRPGYSSYNEQFF
TRBV12-3/TRBV12-4	TRBJ2-7	CASSLELAGSSYEQYF
TRBV13	TRBJ2-5	CASSLVVGPTQETQYF
TRBV10-3	TRBJ2-1	CAISEEGGPTYNEQFF
TRBV20-1	TRBJ2-6	CSARDRESPGANVLTF
TRBV7-9	TRBJ2-7	CASSSDPYFYEQYF
TRBV2	TRBJ2-3	CASSEIRAGGDTQYF
TRBV11-1	TRBJ2-5	CASSLGVTGNQKGETQYF
TRBV24-1	TRBJ2-1	CATSDRGRAGANNEQFF
TRBV6-4	TRBJ1-1	CASSTGQSTEAFF
TRBV7-9	TRBJ2-1	CASSPSLLAGGLEQFF
TRBV6-2/TRBV6-3	TRBJ2-7	CASNPGDREQYF
TRBV18	TRBJ2-2	CASSQVVGTGSTGELFF
TRBV20-1	TRBJ1-1	CSASETGDEAFF
TRBV11-2	TRBJ1-6	CASSRTLQGGHNSPLHF
TRBV2	TRBJ1-5	CASKGQGTSNQPQHF
TRBV20-1	TRBJ1-2	CSAKWQTSNYGYTF
TRBV7-9	TRBJ1-2	CASSLFSATNYGYTF
TRBV14	TRBJ2-1	CASSPQSYSYNEQFF
TRBV4-1	TRBJ2-5	CASSLNLGQKTQYF
TRBV20-1	TRBJ2-7	CSARRQGMSYEQYF
TRBV12-3/TRBV12-4	TRBJ2-5	CASSPSIGQGEETQYF
TRBV10-2	TRBJ1-1	CASSEPPGLNTEAFF
TRBV5-1	TRBJ2-5	CASSSLDPKETQYF
TRBV7-9	TRBJ1-4	CASSLTGNRVEKLFF
TRBV29-1	TRBJ1-1	CSVEGGGVLDTEAFF